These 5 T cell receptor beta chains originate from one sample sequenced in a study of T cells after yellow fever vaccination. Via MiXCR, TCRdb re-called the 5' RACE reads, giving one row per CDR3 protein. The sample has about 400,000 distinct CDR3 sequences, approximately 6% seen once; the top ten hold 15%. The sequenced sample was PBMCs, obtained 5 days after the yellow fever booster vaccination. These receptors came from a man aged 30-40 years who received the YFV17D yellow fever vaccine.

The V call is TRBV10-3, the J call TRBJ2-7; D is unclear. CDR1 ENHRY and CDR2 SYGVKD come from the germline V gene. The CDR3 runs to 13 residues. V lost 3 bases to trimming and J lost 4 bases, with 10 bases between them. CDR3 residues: CAISDHSTYEQYF. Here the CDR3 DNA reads TGTGCCATCAGTGATCACTCCACATACGAGCAGTACTTC.

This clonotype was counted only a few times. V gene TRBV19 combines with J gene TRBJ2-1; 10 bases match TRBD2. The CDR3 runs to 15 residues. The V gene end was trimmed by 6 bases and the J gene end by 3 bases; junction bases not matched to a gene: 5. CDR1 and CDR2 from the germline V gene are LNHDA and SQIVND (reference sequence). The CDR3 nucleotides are TGTGCCAGTAGGACAGCGGGAGGGTACTACAATGAGCAGTTCTTC. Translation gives CASRTAGGYYNEQFF.

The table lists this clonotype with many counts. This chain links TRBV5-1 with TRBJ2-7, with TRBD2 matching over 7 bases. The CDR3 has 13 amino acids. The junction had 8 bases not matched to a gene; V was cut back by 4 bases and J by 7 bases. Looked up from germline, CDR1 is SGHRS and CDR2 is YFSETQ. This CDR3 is CASSRGLPWEQYF. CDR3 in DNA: TGCGCCAGCAGCCGGGGACTACCCTGGGAGCAGTACTTC.

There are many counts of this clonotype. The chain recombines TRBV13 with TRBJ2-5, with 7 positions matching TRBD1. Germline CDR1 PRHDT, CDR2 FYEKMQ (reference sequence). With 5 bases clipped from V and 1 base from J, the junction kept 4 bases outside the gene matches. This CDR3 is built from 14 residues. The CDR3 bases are TGTGCCAGCAGCGCCGGACAGGTCCAAGAGACCCAGTACTTC. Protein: CASSAGQVQETQYF.

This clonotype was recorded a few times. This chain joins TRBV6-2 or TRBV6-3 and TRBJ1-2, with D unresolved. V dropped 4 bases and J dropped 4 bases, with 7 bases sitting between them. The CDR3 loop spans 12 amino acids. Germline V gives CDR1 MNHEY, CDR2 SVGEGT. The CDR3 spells CASSSVGYGYTF. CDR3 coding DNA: TGTGCCAGCAGTTCGGTCGGCTATGGCTACACCTTC.